These 15 T cell receptor beta chains originate from one sample sequenced in a study of graft-versus-host responses after intestinal transplantation. Graft-derived tissue was subjected to processing to liberate intraepithelial and lamina propria lymphocytes. Method: immunoSEQ multiplex PCR; TCRdb's copy keeps in-frame clones and lacks some. The table lists almost 15,000 clones, 70% of them singletons, with roughly 25% in the top ten. The sample consisted of ileum tissue, taken around 700 days after intestinal transplantation. These receptors were collected from a human patient who received an intestinal transplant, so some T cells may come from the graft donor.

This clone was picked up a small number of times. This sequence joins TRBV6-5 and TRBJ1-1; D not certain. V gave up 0 bases and J gave up 1 base, with 6 bases separating them. Germline lookup yields CDR1 MNHEY and CDR2 SVGAGI. There are 14 residues in the CDR3. CDR3 protein: CASSYSIANTEAFF. CDR3 bases: TGTGCCAGCAGTTACTCGATCGCGAACACTGAAGCTTTCTTT.

V gene TRBV18 combines with J gene TRBJ2-3, with unresolved D. The CDR3 covers 12 residues. Trimming took 6 bases from V and 0 from J, leaving 4 bases between them. Germline CDR1 KGHSH, CDR2 LQKENI. The CDR3 is CASSSSTDTQYF. CDR3 DNA: TGTGCCAGCTCCTCTAGCACAGATACGCAGTATTTT.

The V gene is TRBV7-8, the J gene TRBJ2-3, with 11 bases lining up with TRBD1. The CDR3 is made up of 18 amino acids. J gave up 4 bases and V 5 bases, and 14 bases lay outside the gene matches. CDR1 and CDR2 from the germline V gene are SGHVS and FQNEAQ. As DNA, the CDR3 is TGTGCCAGCAGCCCCGGGACAGGGGGTCCTGTGTGGGCAGATACGCAGTATTTT. Translation gives CASSPGTGGPVWADTQYF.

The chain couples TRBV19 to TRBJ2-3; TRBD2 agrees at 8 bases. Germline lookup yields CDR1 LNHDA and CDR2 SQIVND (reference sequence). J gave up 4 bases and V 6 bases, and 6 bases lay outside the gene matches. This CDR3 has 14 residues. CDR3 protein: CASSGGAGADTQYF. The CDR3 nucleotides are TGTGCCAGTAGCGGGGGGGCAGGCGCAGATACGCAGTATTTT.

The chain carries TRBV30 and TRBJ1-2; TRBD1 might be the D (5 bases). Germline-derived CDR1 and CDR2 are GTSNPN and SVGIG (reference sequence). Trimming took 0 bases from V and 4 from J, leaving 15 bases between them. The CDR3 loop spans 15 amino acids. The CDR3 DNA reads TGTGCCTGGAGTGTACAAGAAGGGGCAGGCTATGGCTACACCTTC. This translates into CAWSVQEGAGYGYTF.

This clone was recorded once. The rearrangement links TRBV7-3 to TRBJ2-2; 8 bases map to TRBD1. The CDR3 loop spans 15 amino acids. The germline CDR1 and CDR2 sequences are SGHTA and FQGTGA. V was pared by 5 bases and J by 1 base, with 3 bases of the junction left unmatched. The DNA of the CDR3 is TGTGCCAGCAGCCTCGACAGGGGGAACACCGGGGAGCTGTTTTTT. As protein: CASSLDRGNTGELFF.

V and J are TRBV5-5 and TRBJ1-3; D ambiguous. Trimming shortened V by 1 base and J by 0 bases, and 8 bases separated the two germline ends. The CDR3 is 15 residues long. Germline assignment: CDR1 SGHKS and CDR2 YYEKEE (reference sequence). This CDR3 reads CASSLSRLSGNTIYF. In DNA, the CDR3 is TGTGCCAGCAGCTTGAGCAGACTCTCTGGAAACACCATATATTTT.

The V and J genes are TRBV5-4 and TRBJ2-7; 9 nucleotides align to TRBD1. The germline CDR1 and CDR2 sequences are SGHNT and YYREEE (reference sequence). The J segment lost 3 bases and the V segment lost 4 bases, leaving 11 bases of the junction unmatched. This CDR3 contains 16 residues. For the CDR3, the DNA is TGTGCCAGCAGCCAATCCGGGACAGGGAAAAACTACGAGCAGTACTTC. Residues: CASSQSGTGKNYEQYF.

V is TRBV30 and J is TRBJ1-5; 7 nucleotides agree with TRBD1. CDR1 is GTSNPN, CDR2 SVGIG, per germline (reference sequence). The CDR3 contains 14 residues. The J segment lost 7 bases and the V segment lost 2 bases, leaving 8 bases of the junction unmatched. DNA of the CDR3: TGTGCCTGGAGTCCCGACAGGGTAGGACAGCCCCAGCATTTT. Protein: CAWSPDRVGQPQHF. Using reference TRBV30 and TRBJ1-5 for the parts outside the CDR3, the full variable domain is SQTIHQWPATLVQPVGSPLSLECTVEGTSNPNLYWYRQAAGRGLQLLFYSVGIGQISSEVPQNLSASRPQDRQFILSSKKLLLSDSGFYLCAWSPDRVGQPQHFGDGTRLSIL.

J is TRBJ1-6 and V is TRBV28; D is ambiguous. Germline lookup yields CDR1 MDHEN and CDR2 SYDVKM. Trimming removed 5 bases at V and 6 bases at J, with 14 bases between. The CDR3 is 15 residues long. As DNA, the CDR3 is TGTGCCAGCAGTGTCCCTCGAACCGCTAATTCACCCCTCCACTTT. Encoded protein: CASSVPRTANSPLHF.

The genes are TRBV7-8 and TRBJ2-5, with TRBD2 matching 7 bases. CDR1 and CDR2 (germline): SGHVS, FQNEAQ. CDR3 size: 14 residues. V lost 3 bases, J lost 5 bases, and 6 bases stayed unmatched. The CDR3 protein is CASSFRLAGETQYF. DNA of the CDR3: TGTGCCAGCAGCTTTAGACTAGCCGGTGAGACCCAGTACTTC.

The table lists this clone with a count of one. The chain has TRBV15 and TRBJ2-3; D possibly uses TRBD1 or TRBD2 (5 bases each). V was trimmed by 5 bases and J by 4 bases, leaving 16 bases between them. CDR3 length: 15 residues. The germline gives CDR1 LNHNV, CDR2 YYDKDF (reference sequence). The CDR3 is CATSSGRRGADTQYF. The DNA of the CDR3 is TGTGCCACCAGCTCGGGGAGAAGGGGTGCAGATACGCAGTATTTT.

This clone has just a few counts. The chain recombines TRBV15 with TRBJ1-5; unclear D gene. CDR1 is LNHNV and CDR2 is YYDKDF in the germline V gene (reference sequence). This CDR3 contains 16 residues. V lost 0 bases and J lost 8, with 17 bases in between. The CDR3: CATSRDGEGGMEPQHF. As DNA, the CDR3 is TGTGCCACCAGCAGAGACGGGGAGGGAGGAATGGAGCCCCAGCATTTT.

The rearrangement links TRBV6-1 to TRBJ2-7; TRBD1 aligns across 8 bases. Germline values: CDR1 MNHNS, CDR2 SASEGT. The V gene end was trimmed by 8 bases and the J gene end by 3 bases; junction bases not matched to a gene: 9. The CDR3 extends over 14 amino acids. The CDR3 is CASLGTGFNYEQYF. CDR3 nucleotide sequence: TGTGCCAGCCTAGGGACAGGTTTCAACTACGAGCAGTACTTC.

The chain joins TRBV29-1 to TRBJ2-7; 7 nucleotides agree with TRBD1. V lost 5 bases, J lost 0 bases, and 7 bases stayed unmatched. Germline V gene sequence: CDR1 SQVTM, CDR2 ANQGSEA. This CDR3 comprises 14 residues. In nucleotides, the CDR3 is TGCAGCGTTTCCCGGGACAGCAGCTCCTACGAGCAGTACTTC. This sequence encodes CSVSRDSSSYEQYF.